This T cell receptor beta chain appears in the sequencing data of a study of blood T cell repertoires in COVID-19. About the study: The United States, Italy and Spain were the sources of the acute and convalescent COVID-19 samples. PBMCs, B-cell-depleted T cells, or T cells were the source of the cDNA or gDNA that made up the material.

Trimming took 0 bases from V and 6 from J, leaving 6 bases between them. The CDR3 length is 12 residues. The V gene's germline CDR1 is MNHEY and CDR2 SMNVEV (reference sequence). Under the authors' procedure: Scientists estimated how many nucleated cells there were by amplifying reference gene primers. Here immunoSEQ multiplex PCR was the method, and the copy in TCRdb shows in-frame clones only, minus some. V and J calls plus clone size are reproduced from that table; the DNA served to infer D and trimming. Among more than 85,000 clones listed, around 72% were seen once. This clonotype originated in a man aged 65-85 years with acute or convalescent COVID-19. The sample consisted of peripheral blood. The genes are TRBV27 and TRBJ2-7; D is unresolved. This CDR3 is CASSLSGSEQYF. The CDR3 coding sequence is TGTGCCAGCAGTTTATCGGGCTCCGAGCAGTACTTC.